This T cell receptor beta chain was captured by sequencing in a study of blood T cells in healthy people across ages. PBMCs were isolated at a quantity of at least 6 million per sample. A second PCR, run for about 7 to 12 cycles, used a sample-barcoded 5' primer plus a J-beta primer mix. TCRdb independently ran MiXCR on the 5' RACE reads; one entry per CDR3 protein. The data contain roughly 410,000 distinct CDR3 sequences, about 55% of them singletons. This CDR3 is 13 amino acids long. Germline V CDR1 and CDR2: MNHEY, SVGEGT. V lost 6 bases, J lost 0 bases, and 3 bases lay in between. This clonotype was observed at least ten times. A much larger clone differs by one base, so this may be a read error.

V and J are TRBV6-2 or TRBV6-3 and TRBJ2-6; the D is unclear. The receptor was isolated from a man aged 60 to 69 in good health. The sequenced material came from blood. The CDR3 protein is CASRVSGANVLTF. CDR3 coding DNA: TGTGCCAGCAGGGTCTCTGGGGCCAACGTCCTGACTTTC.